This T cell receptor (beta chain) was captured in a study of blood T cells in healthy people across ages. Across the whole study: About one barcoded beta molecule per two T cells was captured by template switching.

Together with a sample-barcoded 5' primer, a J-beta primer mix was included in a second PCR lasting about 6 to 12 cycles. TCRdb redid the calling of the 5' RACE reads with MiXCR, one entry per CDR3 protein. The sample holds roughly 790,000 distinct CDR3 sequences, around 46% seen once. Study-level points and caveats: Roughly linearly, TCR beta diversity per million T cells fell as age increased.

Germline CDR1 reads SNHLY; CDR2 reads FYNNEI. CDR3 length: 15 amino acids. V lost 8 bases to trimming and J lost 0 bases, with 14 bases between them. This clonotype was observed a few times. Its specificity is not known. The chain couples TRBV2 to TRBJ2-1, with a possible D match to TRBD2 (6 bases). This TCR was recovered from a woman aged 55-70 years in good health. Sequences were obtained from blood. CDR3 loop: CASRGLRGSYNEQFF. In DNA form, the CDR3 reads TGTGCCAGCCGGGGGTTAAGAGGCTCCTACAATGAGCAGTTCTTC.